This TCR beta chain was identified during a study of cytomegalovirus exposure and HLA in healthy donors. At the level of the study: Among around 200 million T cells, an earlier analysis found about 100 million unique TCR beta sequences.

General study findings and limits: Cytomegalovirus association was listed for roughly 160 TCR beta chains. Presence/absence analyses assumed roughly uniform sequencing depth across donors.

The CDR3 length is 16 residues. Germline lookup yields CDR1 SGHTA and CDR2 FQGNSA. The ends were cut back, 5 bases at V and 2 bases at J, with 17 bases in the middle. It was with 60 Vbeta and 13 Jbeta primers that the PCR ran. Assay used: immunoSEQ multiplex PCR; TCRdb lists only in-frame clones, some missing. Found here are around 150,000 clones, over 75% of them singletons; the top ten hold 1.8%. As regards this clone: Its antigen is still unknown.

The source is a man aged 35-49 years in good health and CMV-seronegative. The source material was PBMCs. This rearrangement joins TRBV7-2 to TRBJ2-3, with D perhaps matching TRBD2 (7 bases). The CDR3 DNA is TGTGCCAGCAGCAAGGGGGTCGGGAGGTACACAGATACGCAGTATTTT. Protein product: CASSKGVGRYTDTQYF.